These 6 T cell receptor beta chains originate from one sample sequenced in a study of blood T cells in healthy people across ages. The use of a sample-barcoded 5' primer and a J-beta primer mix characterized a second PCR of roughly 6 to 11 cycles. TCRdb passed the 5' RACE reads through MiXCR, listing each CDR3 protein once. The table shows nearly 800,000 distinct CDR3 sequences, with about 56% occurring only once. The specimen was blood. These receptors were collected from a man aged 40-49 years in good health.

The chain employs TRBV20-1 and TRBJ2-1; D is ambiguous. This CDR3 region has 15 residues. V lost 0 bases to trimming and J lost 3 bases, with 12 bases between them. Germline V gives CDR1 DFQATT, CDR2 SNEGSKA (reference sequence). CDR3 nucleotides: TGCAGTGCTAGAGATCTGGGCGGCGTCTACAATGAGCAGTTCTTC. Translated: CSARDLGGVYNEQFF.

This clonotype was observed a handful of times. This sequence joins TRBV5-1 and TRBJ2-5, with a possible D match to TRBD1 (5 bases). CDR1 and CDR2 from the germline V gene are SGHRS and YFSETQ. CDR3 length: 14 amino acids. V was clipped by 3 bases and J by 5 bases, with 14 bases between them. The CDR3 reads CASSSTEVLETQYF. CDR3 in DNA: TGCGCCAGCAGCTCGACAGAGGTCCTGGAGACCCAGTACTTC.

The rearrangement uses TRBV29-1 and TRBJ1-2; possible D gene TRBD1, 6 bases. The V gene's germline CDR1 is SQVTM and CDR2 ANQGSEA. CDR3 length equals 14 residues. V lost 7 bases and J lost 2, with 17 bases in between. The CDR3 region is CSGASGQRNYGYTF. In DNA, the CDR3 is TGCAGCGGTGCGAGCGGACAGCGAAACTATGGCTACACCTTC.

This chain connects TRBV14 to TRBJ2-1; D uncertain. The V gene's germline CDR1 is SGHDN and CDR2 FVKESK. This CDR3 has 15 residues. Trimming took off 1 base at V and 5 bases at J, with 12 bases between the two ends. In DNA, the CDR3 is TGTGCCAGCAGCCAAGTTGGGCAGCTAAACAATGAGCAGTTCTTC. Its translation is CASSQVGQLNNEQFF.

The chain links TRBV20-1 to TRBJ2-7; D perhaps matches TRBD1 (6 bases). The CDR3 sequence is 16 residues long. Germline V gives CDR1 DFQATT, CDR2 SNEGSKA (reference sequence). Trimming cost V 3 bases and J 3 bases, with 21 bases left between them. CDR3 DNA sequence: TGCAGTGCTAGTTTTCCGGCAGGGCCAGGGGACTACGAGCAGTACTTC. The encoded protein is CSASFPAGPGDYEQYF.

The chain joins TRBV7-3 to TRBJ2-1; TRBD1 matches 7 bases. This CDR3 spans 16 amino acids. Germline V gene lookup returns CDR1 SGHTA and CDR2 FQGTGA. The J segment lost 3 bases and the V segment lost 1 base, leaving 6 bases of the junction unmatched. The CDR3 here is CASSLNGRGIYNEQFF. The CDR3 DNA reads as TGTGCCAGCAGCTTAAACGGCAGGGGGATCTACAATGAGCAGTTCTTC.